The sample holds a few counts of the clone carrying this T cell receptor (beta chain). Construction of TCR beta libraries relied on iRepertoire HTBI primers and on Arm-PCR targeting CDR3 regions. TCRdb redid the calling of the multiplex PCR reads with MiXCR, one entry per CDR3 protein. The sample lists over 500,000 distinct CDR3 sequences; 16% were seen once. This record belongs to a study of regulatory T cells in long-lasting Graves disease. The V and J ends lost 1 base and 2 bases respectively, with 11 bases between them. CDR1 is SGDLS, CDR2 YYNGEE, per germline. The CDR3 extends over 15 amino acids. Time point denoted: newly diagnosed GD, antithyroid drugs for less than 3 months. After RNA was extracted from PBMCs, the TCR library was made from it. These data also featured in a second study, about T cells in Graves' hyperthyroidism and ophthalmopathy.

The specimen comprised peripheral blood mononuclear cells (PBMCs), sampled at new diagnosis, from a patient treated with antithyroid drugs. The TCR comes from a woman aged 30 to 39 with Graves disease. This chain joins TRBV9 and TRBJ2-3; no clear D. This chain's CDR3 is CASSVSILVTDTQYF. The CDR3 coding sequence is TGTGCCAGCAGCGTATCGATCCTAGTCACAGATACGCAGTATTTT. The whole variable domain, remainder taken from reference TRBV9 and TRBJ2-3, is DSGVTQTPKHLITATGQRVTLRCSPRSGDLSVYWYQQSLDQGLQFLIQYYNGEERAKGNILERFSAQQFPDLHSELNLSSLELGDSALYFCASSVSILVTDTQYFGPGTRLTVL.